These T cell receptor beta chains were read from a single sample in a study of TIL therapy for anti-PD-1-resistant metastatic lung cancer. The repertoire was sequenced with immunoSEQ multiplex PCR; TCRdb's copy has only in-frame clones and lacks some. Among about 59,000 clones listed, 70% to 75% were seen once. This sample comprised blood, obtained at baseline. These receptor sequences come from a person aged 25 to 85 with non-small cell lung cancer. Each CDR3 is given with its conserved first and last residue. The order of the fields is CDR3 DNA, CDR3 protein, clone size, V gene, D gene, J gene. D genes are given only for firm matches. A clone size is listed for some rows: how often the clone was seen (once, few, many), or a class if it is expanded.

CDR3nt: TGCGCCAGCAGCTTTAACAGCCTCGGCTACGAGCAGTACTTC
CDR3aa: CASSFNSLGYEQYF
abundance: NA
v_gene: TRBV5-1
d_gene: NA
j_gene: TRBJ2-7

CDR3nt: TGTGCCAGCAGCGTAGGGGGTCTATCTTACAATGAGCAGTTCTTC
CDR3aa: CASSVGGLSYNEQFF
abundance: once
v_gene: TRBV9
d_gene: NA
j_gene: TRBJ2-1

CDR3nt: TGTGCCAGCAGCTCCCCGCCGGGGTGGGCGCAGTATTTT
CDR3aa: CASSSPPGWAQYF
abundance: NA
v_gene: TRBV7-2
d_gene: NA
j_gene: TRBJ2-3

CDR3nt: TGTGCCAGCAGCTTAGGTGGGGAGGGAGAAGCTTTCTTT
CDR3aa: CASSLGGEGEAFF
abundance: NA
v_gene: TRBV11-3
d_gene: NA
j_gene: TRBJ1-1

CDR3nt: TGTGCCAGCAGTTTAGGACCTCAGGGCTACGAGCAGTACTTC
CDR3aa: CASSLGPQGYEQYF
abundance: NA
v_gene: TRBV7-9
d_gene: NA
j_gene: TRBJ2-7

CDR3nt: TGTGCCAGTAGTATTTTGGGAGGACAGGGTCATCAGCCCCAGCATTTT
CDR3aa: CASSILGGQGHQPQHF
abundance: NA
v_gene: TRBV19
d_gene: TRBD1
j_gene: TRBJ1-5

CDR3nt: TGTGCCACCAGCAGAGATTCAGTTTCGACTCAAGCGCAGTATTTT
CDR3aa: CATSRDSVSTQAQYF
abundance: NA
v_gene: TRBV15
d_gene: NA
j_gene: TRBJ2-3

CDR3nt: TGTGCCAGCCGCGGCGTTCTGGGCTCTCACTATGAGCAGTTCTTC
CDR3aa: CASRGVLGSHYEQFF
abundance: NA
v_gene: TRBV11-2
d_gene: NA
j_gene: TRBJ2-1

CDR3nt: TGTGCCAGCAGTGAAGACAGGGTATTATACAATGAGCAGTTCTTC
CDR3aa: CASSEDRVLYNEQFF
abundance: NA
v_gene: TRBV2
d_gene: NA
j_gene: TRBJ2-1

CDR3nt: TGTGCCAGCAGCCAGACGGACTTCGATGAGCAGTTCTTC
CDR3aa: CASSQTDFDEQFF
abundance: NA
v_gene: TRBV7-8
d_gene: NA
j_gene: TRBJ2-1

CDR3nt: TGTGCCAGCAGCCAAGACTTGGGGGGTACTAACTATGGCTACACCTTC
CDR3aa: CASSQDLGGTNYGYTF
abundance: NA
v_gene: TRBV4-2
d_gene: NA
j_gene: TRBJ1-2

CDR3nt: TGTGCCAGCAGCGGGGGCGGACGGAAGACCTACGAGCAGTACTTC
CDR3aa: CASSGGGRKTYEQYF
abundance: NA
v_gene: TRBV6-1
d_gene: NA
j_gene: TRBJ2-7

CDR3nt: TGTGCCAGTAATCTACGGACAGGGGGCTACGAAGCTTTCTTT
CDR3aa: CASNLRTGGYEAFF
abundance: NA
v_gene: TRBV19
d_gene: TRBD1
j_gene: TRBJ1-1

CDR3nt: TGTGCCAGCAGCTTGGCTGGAGGCAGGCTCATGCCCGGGGAGCTGTTTTTT
CDR3aa: CASSLAGGRLMPGELFF
abundance: once
v_gene: TRBV5-6
d_gene: NA
j_gene: TRBJ2-2

CDR3nt: TGTGCCTGGACCCCGTCCCCCGAGAAAGCTTTCTTT
CDR3aa: CAWTPSPEKAFF
abundance: few
v_gene: TRBV30
d_gene: NA
j_gene: TRBJ1-1

CDR3nt: TGTGCCAGCAGTCAAAGGTCGGAAGAGACCCAGTACTTC
CDR3aa: CASSQRSEETQYF
abundance: NA
v_gene: TRBV27
d_gene: NA
j_gene: TRBJ2-5

CDR3nt: TGTGCCAGCAGCTTATTGGGACGGTCTATGGGCTATGGCTACACCTTC
CDR3aa: CASSLLGRSMGYGYTF
abundance: NA
v_gene: TRBV7-2
d_gene: NA
j_gene: TRBJ1-2